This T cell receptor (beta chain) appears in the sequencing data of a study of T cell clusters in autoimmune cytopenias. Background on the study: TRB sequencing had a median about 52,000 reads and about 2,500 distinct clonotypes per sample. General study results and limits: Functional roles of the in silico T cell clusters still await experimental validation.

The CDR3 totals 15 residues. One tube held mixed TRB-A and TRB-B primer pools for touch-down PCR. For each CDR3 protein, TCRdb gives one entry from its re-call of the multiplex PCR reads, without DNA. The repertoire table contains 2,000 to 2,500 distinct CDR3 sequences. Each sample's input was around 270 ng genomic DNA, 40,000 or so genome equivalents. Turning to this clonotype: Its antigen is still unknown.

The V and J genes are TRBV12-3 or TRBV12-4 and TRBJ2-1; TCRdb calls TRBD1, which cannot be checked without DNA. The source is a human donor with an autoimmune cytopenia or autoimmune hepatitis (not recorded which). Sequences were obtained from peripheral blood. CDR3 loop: CASSLGPGWYNEQFF.